Given below is one T cell receptor beta chain in context. Antigen unknown. This record belongs to a study of OX40 agonist ivuxolimab in advanced cancers. Findings and limits, study-wide: Certain nonresponders additionally had low normalized T-cell clonal expansion.

Data came from immunoSEQ multiplex PCR; TCRdb stores just in-frame clones and leaves some out. Of some 99,000 clones in the sample, about 86% were seen once. V was trimmed by 7 bases and J by 7 bases, leaving 23 bases between them. Germline CDR1 is MNHEY and CDR2 is SVGAGI. The CDR3 covers 15 residues. With autoimmune disease history or systemic immunosuppression, patients were excluded. This clonotype originated in an adult with an advanced solid tumor such as melanoma, head and neck, liver or kidney cancer. The sample consisted of CD4+ or CD8+ T cells sorted from blood, taken in a trial of the OX40 agonist ivuxolimab. The chain carries TRBV6-5 and TRBJ2-7, with D perhaps matching TRBD1 (5 bases). CDR3: CASNSHVQGVGEQYF. In DNA form, the CDR3 reads TGTGCCAGCAACTCTCACGTCCAGGGTGTCGGGGAGCAGTACTTC.